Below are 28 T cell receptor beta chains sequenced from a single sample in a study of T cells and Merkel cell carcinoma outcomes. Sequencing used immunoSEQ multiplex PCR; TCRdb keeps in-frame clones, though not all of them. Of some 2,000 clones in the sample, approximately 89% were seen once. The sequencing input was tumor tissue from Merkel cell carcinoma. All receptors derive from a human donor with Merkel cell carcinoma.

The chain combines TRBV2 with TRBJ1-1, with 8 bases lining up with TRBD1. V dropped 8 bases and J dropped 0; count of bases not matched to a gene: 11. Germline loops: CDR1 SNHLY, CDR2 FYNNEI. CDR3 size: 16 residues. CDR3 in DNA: TGTGCCAGCTGGGGGGGACAGGAAAGATTGAACACTGAAGCTTTCTTT. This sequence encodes CASWGGQERLNTEAFF. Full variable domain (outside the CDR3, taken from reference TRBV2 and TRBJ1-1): EPEVTQTPSHQVTQMGQEVILRCVPISNHLYFYWYRQILGQKVEFLVSFYNNEISEKSEIFDDQFSVERPDGSNFTLKIRSTKLEDSAMYFCASWGGQERLNTEAFFGQGTRLTVV.

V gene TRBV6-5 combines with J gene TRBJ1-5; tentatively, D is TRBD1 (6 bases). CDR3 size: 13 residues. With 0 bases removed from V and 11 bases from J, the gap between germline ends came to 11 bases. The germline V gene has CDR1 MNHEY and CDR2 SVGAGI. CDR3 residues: CASSYSWTEAQHF. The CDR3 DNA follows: TGTGCCAGCAGTTACTCCTGGACAGAGGCCCAGCATTTT.

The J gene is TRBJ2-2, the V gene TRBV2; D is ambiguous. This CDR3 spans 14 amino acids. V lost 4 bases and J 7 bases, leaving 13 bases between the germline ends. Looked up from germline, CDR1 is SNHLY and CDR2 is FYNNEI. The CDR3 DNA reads TGTGCCAGCAGTGTCGGGCTTGGTATCGGGGAGCTGTTTTTT. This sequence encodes CASSVGLGIGELFF.

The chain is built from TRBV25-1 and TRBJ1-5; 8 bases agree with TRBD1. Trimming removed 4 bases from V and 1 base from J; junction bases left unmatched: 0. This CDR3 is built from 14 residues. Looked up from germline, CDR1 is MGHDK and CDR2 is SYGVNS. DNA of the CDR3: TGTGCCAGCAGTGGGACAGGGAGCAATCAGCCCCAGCATTTT. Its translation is CASSGTGSNQPQHF.

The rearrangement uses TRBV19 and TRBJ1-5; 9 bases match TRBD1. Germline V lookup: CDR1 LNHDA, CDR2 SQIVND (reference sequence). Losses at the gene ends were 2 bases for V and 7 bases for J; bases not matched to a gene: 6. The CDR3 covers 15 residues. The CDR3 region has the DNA TGTGCCAGTAGTATAATGATAGGACAGGGGCAGCCCCAGCATTTT. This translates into CASSIMIGQGQPQHF.

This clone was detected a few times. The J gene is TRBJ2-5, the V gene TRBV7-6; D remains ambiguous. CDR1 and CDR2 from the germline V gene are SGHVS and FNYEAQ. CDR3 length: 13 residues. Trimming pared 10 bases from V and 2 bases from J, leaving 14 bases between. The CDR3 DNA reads TGTGCCACATCGCAGGTCCCACAAGAGACCCAGTACTTC. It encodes CATSQVPQETQYF.

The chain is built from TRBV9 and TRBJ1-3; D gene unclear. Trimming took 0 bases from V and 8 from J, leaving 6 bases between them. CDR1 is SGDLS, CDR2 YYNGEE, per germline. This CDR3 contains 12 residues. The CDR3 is CASSVGGDTIYF. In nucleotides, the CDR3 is TGTGCCAGCAGCGTAGGGGGTGACACCATATATTTT.

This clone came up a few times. CDR3 in DNA: TGTGCCAGCAGCCCCCGAAGTAGGGGGTCCTACAATGAGCAGTTCTTC. This translates into CASSPRSRGSYNEQFF. The chain combines TRBV11-2 with TRBJ2-1; maybe TRBD1 (6 bases). The CDR3 has 16 amino acids. Germline loops: CDR1 SGHAT, CDR2 FQNNGV. V lost 5 bases and J 1 base, leaving 15 bases between the germline ends.

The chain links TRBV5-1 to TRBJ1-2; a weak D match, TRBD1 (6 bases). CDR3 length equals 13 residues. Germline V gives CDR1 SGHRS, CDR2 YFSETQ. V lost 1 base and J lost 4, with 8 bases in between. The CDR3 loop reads CASSLSDSYGYTF. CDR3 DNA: TGCGCCAGCAGCTTGTCGGACAGCTATGGCTACACCTTC.

The CDR3 DNA reads as TGCAGCGTTGAGCGGGGGGCCTACGAGCAGTACTTC. It codes for CSVERGAYEQYF. The rearrangement joins TRBV29-1 to TRBJ2-7, with TRBD2 matching over 8 bases. CDR1 is SQVTM, CDR2 ANQGSEA, per germline. This CDR3 contains 12 residues. V lost 3 bases and J lost 2; bases outside the gene matches: 0.

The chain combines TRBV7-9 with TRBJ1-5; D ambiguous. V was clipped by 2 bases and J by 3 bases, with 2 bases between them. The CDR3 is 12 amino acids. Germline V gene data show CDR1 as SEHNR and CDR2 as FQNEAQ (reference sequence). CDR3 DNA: TGTGCCAGCAGCTTACCCAATCAGCCCCAGCATTTT. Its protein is CASSLPNQPQHF.

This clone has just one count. The CDR3 is CASSSGTGVVYGYTF. The CDR3 region has the DNA TGCGCCAGCAGCTCGGGAACGGGGGTGGTCTATGGCTACACCTTC. The chain couples TRBV5-1 to TRBJ1-2, with D possibly being TRBD1 (5 bases). Per the germline V gene, CDR1 is SGHRS and CDR2 is YFSETQ. CDR3 length: 15 residues. V lost 3 bases to trimming and J lost 4 bases, with 16 bases between them.

CDR3 sequence reads: CSANDLTEQFF. In DNA, the CDR3 is TGCAGTGCCAACGACCTCACCGAGCAGTTCTTC. The rearrangement joins TRBV20-1 to TRBJ2-1; D gene ambiguous. Per the germline V gene, CDR1 is DFQATT and CDR2 is SNEGSKA (reference sequence). V gave up 6 bases and J gave up 10 bases, with 13 bases separating them. The CDR3 has 11 residues.

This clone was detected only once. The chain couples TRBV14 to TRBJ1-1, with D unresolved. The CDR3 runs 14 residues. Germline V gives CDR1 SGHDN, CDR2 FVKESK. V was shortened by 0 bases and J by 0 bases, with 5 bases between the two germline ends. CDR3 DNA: TGTGCCAGCAGCCAAGATAGGGTGAACACTGAAGCTTTCTTT. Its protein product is CASSQDRVNTEAFF.

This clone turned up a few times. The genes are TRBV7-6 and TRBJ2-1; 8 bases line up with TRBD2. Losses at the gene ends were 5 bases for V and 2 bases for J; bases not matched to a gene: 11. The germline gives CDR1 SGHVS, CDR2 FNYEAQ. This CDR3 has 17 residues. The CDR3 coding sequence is TGTGCCAGCAGCCACCCGCCGGGTAGCGGGGCCTACAATGAGCAGTTCTTC. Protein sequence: CASSHPPGSGAYNEQFF.

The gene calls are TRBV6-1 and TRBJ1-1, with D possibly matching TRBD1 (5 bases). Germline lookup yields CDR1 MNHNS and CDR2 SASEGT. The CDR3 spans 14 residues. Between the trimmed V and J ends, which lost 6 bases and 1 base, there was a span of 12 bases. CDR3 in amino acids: CASSLDKKNTEAFF. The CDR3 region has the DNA TGTGCCAGCAGCTTGGACAAGAAGAACACTGAAGCTTTCTTT.

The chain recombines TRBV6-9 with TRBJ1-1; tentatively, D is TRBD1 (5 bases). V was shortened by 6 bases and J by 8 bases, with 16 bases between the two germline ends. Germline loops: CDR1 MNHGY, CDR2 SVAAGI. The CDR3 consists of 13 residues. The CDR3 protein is CASRVPSGEEAFF. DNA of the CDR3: TGTGCCAGCAGGGTACCGTCGGGGGAGGAAGCTTTCTTT.

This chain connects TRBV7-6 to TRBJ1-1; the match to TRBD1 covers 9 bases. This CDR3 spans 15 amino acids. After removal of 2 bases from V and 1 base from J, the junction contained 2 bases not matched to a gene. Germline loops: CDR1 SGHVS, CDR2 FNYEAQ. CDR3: CASSLRQGGNTEAFF. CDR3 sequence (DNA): TGTGCCAGCAGCTTAAGACAGGGGGGGAACACTGAAGCTTTCTTT.

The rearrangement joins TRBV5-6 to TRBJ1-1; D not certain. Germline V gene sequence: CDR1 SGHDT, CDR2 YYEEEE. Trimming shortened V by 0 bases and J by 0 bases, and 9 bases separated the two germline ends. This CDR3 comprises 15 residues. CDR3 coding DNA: TGTGCCAGCAGCTTGGAATCAAACATGAACACTGAAGCTTTCTTT. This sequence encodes CASSLESNMNTEAFF.

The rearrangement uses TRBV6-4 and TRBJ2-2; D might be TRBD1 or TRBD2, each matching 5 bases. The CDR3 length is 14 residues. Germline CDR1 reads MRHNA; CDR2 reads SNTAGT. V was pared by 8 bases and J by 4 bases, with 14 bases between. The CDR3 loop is CASAGTPGTGELFF. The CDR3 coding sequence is TGTGCCAGCGCCGGGACCCCGGGCACCGGGGAGCTGTTTTTT.

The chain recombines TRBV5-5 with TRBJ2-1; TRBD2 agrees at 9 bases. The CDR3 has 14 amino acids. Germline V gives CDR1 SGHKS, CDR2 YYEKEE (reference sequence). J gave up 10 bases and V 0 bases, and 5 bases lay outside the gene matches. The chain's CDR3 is CASSLGGLAGEQFF. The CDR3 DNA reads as TGTGCCAGCAGCTTGGGGGGACTAGCAGGCGAGCAGTTCTTC. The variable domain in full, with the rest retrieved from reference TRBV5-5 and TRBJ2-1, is DAGVTQSPTHLIKTRGQQVTLRCSPISGHKSVSWYQQVLGQGPQFIFQYYEKEERGRGNFPDRFSARQFPNYSSELNVNALLLGDSALYLCASSLGGLAGEQFFGPGTRLTVL.

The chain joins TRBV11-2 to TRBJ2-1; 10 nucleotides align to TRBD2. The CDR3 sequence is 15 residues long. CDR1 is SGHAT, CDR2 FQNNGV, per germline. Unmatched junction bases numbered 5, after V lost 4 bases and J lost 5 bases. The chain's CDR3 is CASSSTSGYHNEQFF. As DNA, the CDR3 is TGTGCCAGCAGCTCGACTAGCGGGTATCACAATGAGCAGTTCTTC.

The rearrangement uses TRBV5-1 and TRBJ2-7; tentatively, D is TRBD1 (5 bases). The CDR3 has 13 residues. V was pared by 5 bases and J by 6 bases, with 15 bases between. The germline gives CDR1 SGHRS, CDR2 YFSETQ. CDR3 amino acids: CASRRLGVGEQYF. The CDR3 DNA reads TGCGCCAGCAGGAGATTAGGGGTGGGCGAGCAGTACTTC.

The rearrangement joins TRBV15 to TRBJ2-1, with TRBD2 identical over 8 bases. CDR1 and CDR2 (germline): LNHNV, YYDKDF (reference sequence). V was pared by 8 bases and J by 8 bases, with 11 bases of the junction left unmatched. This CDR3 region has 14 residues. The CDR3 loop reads CATLRAGVGDEQFF. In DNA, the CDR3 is TGTGCCACCCTACGAGCGGGGGTGGGTGATGAGCAGTTCTTC. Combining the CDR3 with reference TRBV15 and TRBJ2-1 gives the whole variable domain DAMVIQNPRYQVTQFGKPVTLSCSQTLNHNVMYWYQQKSSQAPKLLFHYYDKDFNNEADTPDNFQSRRPNTSFCFLDIRSPGLGDTAMYLCATLRAGVGDEQFFGPGTRLTVL.

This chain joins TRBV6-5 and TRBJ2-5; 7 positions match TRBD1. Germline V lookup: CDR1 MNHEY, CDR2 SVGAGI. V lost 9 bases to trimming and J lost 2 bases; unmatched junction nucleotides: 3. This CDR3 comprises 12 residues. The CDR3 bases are TGTGCCAGTAGGGACAGTCAAGAGACCCAGTACTTC. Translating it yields CASRDSQETQYF.

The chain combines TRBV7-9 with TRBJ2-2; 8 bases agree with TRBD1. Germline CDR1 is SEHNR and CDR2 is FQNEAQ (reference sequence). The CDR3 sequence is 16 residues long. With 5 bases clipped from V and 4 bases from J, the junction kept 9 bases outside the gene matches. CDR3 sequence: CASSELGQGGTGELFF. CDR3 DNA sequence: TGTGCCAGCAGCGAACTCGGACAGGGAGGCACCGGGGAGCTGTTTTTT.

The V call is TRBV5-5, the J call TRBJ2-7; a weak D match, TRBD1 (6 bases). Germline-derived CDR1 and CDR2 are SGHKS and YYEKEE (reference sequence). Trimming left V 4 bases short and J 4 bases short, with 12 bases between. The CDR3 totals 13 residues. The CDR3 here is CASSGQGWYEQYF. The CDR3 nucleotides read TGTGCCAGCAGCGGGCAGGGGTGGTACGAGCAGTACTTC.

The CDR3 DNA reads TGTGCCAGCAGCTATTGGACTAGCGGGACCGAGCAGTACTTC. Translating it yields CASSYWTSGTEQYF. The rearrangement links TRBV7-2 to TRBJ2-7; 12 positions agree with TRBD2. The CDR3 contains 14 residues. V lost 4 bases, J lost 6 bases, and 4 bases stayed unmatched. Per germline, CDR1 SGHTA and CDR2 FQGNSA.